The clone carrying this T cell receptor beta chain has at least ten counts. The antigen remains unidentified. The germline V and J ends were trimmed by 5 bases and 6 bases, with 11 bases remaining between them. The germline CDR1 and CDR2 sequences are SGHTA and FQGNSA. CDR3 size: 13 residues. Each CDR3 protein is one row after TCRdb ran MiXCR on the reads. The sample lists roughly 190,000 distinct CDR3 sequences, 8.5% to 10% occurring once. The source of the sample is a study of T cell repertoires in cytomegalovirus infection. Findings and caveats of the study: The ex vivo response was dominated by HLA-C-restricted CMV-specific TCR beta clonotypes.

The chain uses TRBV7-2 and TRBJ1-5; no definite D call. Sequencing was done on a sample of PBMCs. The receptor was isolated from a human donor in good health (CMV status not recorded). Some clones in this sample may be carry-over from other donors' samples. The CDR3 here is CASSPAVGQPQHF. CDR3 nucleotide sequence: TGTGCCAGCAGCCCAGCCGTAGGTCAGCCCCAGCATTTT.